The 19 T cell receptor beta chains in this list originate from one sample, sequenced in a study of cytomegalovirus exposure and HLA in healthy donors. PCR employed 60 Vbeta and 13 Jbeta primers. Clones were read by immunoSEQ multiplex PCR, and TCRdb kept only the in-frame ones, dropping some. The sample contains roughly 160,000 clones, around 77% of which appear only once. The sample consisted of PBMCs. These receptors all stem from a man younger than 40 in good health and CMV-seropositive.

This chain uses TRBV28 with TRBJ1-5; D may be TRBD1 (5 bases). This CDR3 contains 15 residues. V was cut by 6 bases and J by 0 bases, with 12 bases left in between. CDR1 MDHEN and CDR2 SYDVKM come from the germline V gene. CDR3 DNA: TGTGCCAGCAGGATTCCAGGGATTAGCAATCAGCCCCAGCATTTT. It is translated as CASRIPGISNQPQHF.

This chain joins TRBV5-4 and TRBJ2-1; TRBD1 matches at 10 bases. CDR1 and CDR2 from the germline V gene are SGHNT and YYREEE (reference sequence). CDR3 length equals 14 residues. J was trimmed by 6 bases and V by 0 bases; bases with no gene match: 0. CDR3 sequence: CASSLGDRGNEQFF. CDR3 bases: TGTGCCAGCAGCTTGGGGGACAGGGGCAATGAGCAGTTCTTC.

Details on this clone: A read error may produce the germline difference seen at one junction end. The V gene is TRBV5-1, the J gene TRBJ2-7, with 9 bases fitting TRBD2. Germline V CDR1 and CDR2: SGHRS, YFSETQ. CDR3 length equals 14 residues. CDR3 protein: CAGSFLAGPYEQYF. The CDR3 DNA reads TGCGCCGGCAGCTTTCTAGCGGGGCCCTACGAGCAGTACTTC.

The DNA of the CDR3 is TGTGCCAGCAGCCCAACGGAGGTCGGGAGGGGCTACACCTTC. Translation: CASSPTEVGRGYTF. The genes are TRBV7-2 and TRBJ1-2, with D unresolved. The CDR3 is made up of 14 amino acids. The V end lost 5 bases, the J end lost 8 bases, and 18 bases lay between the germline ends. The germline V gene encodes CDR1 SGHTA and CDR2 FQGNSA. Based on the CDR3 plus reference TRBV7-2 and TRBJ1-2, the full variable domain is GAGVSQSPSNKVTEKGKDVELRCDPISGHTALYWYRQSLGQGLEFLIYFQGNSAPDKSGLPSDRFSAERTGGSVSTLTIQRTQQEDSAVYLCASSPTEVGRGYTFGSGTRLTVV.

There are a few counts of this clone. V usage is TRBV28 and J usage is TRBJ2-7; D is perhaps TRBD2 (7 bases). Trimming cost V 2 bases and J 3 bases, with 14 bases left between them. Germline V gene data show CDR1 as MDHEN and CDR2 as SYDVKM. The CDR3 has 15 residues. The CDR3 protein is CASSLAGAEFYEQYF. CDR3 nucleotide sequence: TGTGCCAGCAGTTTAGCGGGGGCCGAATTCTACGAGCAGTACTTC.

The chain is built from TRBV19 and TRBJ1-5; 9 nucleotides agree with TRBD1. V gave up 7 bases and J gave up 7 bases; unmatched junction bases: 11. CDR3 length equals 15 residues. The germline V gene encodes CDR1 LNHDA and CDR2 SQIVND (reference sequence). CDR3 nucleotide sequence: TGTGCCAGTAACTCAGCGGGACAGGGTATACAGCCCCAGCATTTT. Protein sequence: CASNSAGQGIQPQHF. The full variable domain, with the rest looked up from reference TRBV19 and TRBJ1-5, is DGGITQSPKYLFRKEGQNVTLSCEQNLNHDAMYWYRQDPGQGLRLIYYSQIVNDFQKGDIAEGYSVSREKKESFPLTVTSAQKNPTAFYLCASNSAGQGIQPQHFGDGTRLSIL.

The chain carries TRBV4-3 and TRBJ1-5, with 7 bases matching TRBD1. V lost 0 bases to trimming and J lost 4 bases; unmatched junction nucleotides: 3. The CDR3 sequence is 15 residues long. In germline, CDR1 is LGHNA, CDR2 YSLEER. CDR3 sequence (DNA): TGCGCCAGCAGCCAAGATATCAGGGGGAATCAGCCCCAGCATTTT. Its translation is CASSQDIRGNQPQHF.

This clone was seen a few times. The V gene is TRBV9, the J gene TRBJ1-1; 7 bases agree with TRBD1. This CDR3 has 15 amino acids. The germline CDR1 and CDR2 sequences are SGDLS and YYNGEE. With V trimmed by 3 bases and J by 4 bases, 9 bases remained unmatched. The CDR3 spells CASSASGGLVTEAFF. The DNA for the CDR3 is TGTGCCAGCAGCGCGTCAGGGGGTTTAGTCACTGAAGCTTTCTTT.

The chain employs TRBV6-5 and TRBJ1-1; 7 bases line up with TRBD1. The CDR3 sequence is 15 residues long. Germline V gene sequence: CDR1 MNHEY, CDR2 SVGAGI. J was trimmed by 0 bases and V by 5 bases; bases with no gene match: 6. CDR3 sequence: CASSRPGGMNTEAFF. The CDR3 coding sequence is TGTGCCAGCAGTCGACCAGGGGGGATGAACACTGAAGCTTTCTTT.

The chain links TRBV6-7 to TRBJ2-1, with TRBD1 matching over 9 bases. TRBV6-7 is an open reading frame, and its role is uncertain. Losses at the gene ends were 7 bases for V and 7 bases for J; bases not matched to a gene: 11. This CDR3 has 15 residues. The CDR3 reads CASTIPGQGWNEQFF. The CDR3 DNA reads TGTGCCAGCACCATACCGGGACAGGGATGGAATGAGCAGTTCTTC.

The CDR3 nucleotides read TGTGCCTGGAGTATCCAGGGCGGAGAGACCCAGTACTTC. Its translation is CAWSIQGGETQYF. V is TRBV30 and J is TRBJ2-5; perhaps TRBD1 as D (5 bases). Deletions cut 2 bases from V and 4 bases from J, with 11 bases between. CDR3 length: 13 amino acids. Germline V gene data show CDR1 as GTSNPN and CDR2 as SVGIG (reference sequence).

V is TRBV5-1 and J is TRBJ2-5, with a tentative D call TRBD2 (6 bases). The germline gives CDR1 SGHRS, CDR2 YFSETQ. This CDR3 has 14 amino acids. V was clipped by 2 bases and J by 5 bases, with 13 bases between them. The CDR3 region has the DNA TGCGCCAGCAGCTTTCGCGGGGTCCGGGAGACCCAGTACTTC. As protein: CASSFRGVRETQYF. The whole variable domain, remainder taken from reference TRBV5-1 and TRBJ2-5, is KAGVTQTPRYLIKTRGQQVTLSCSPISGHRSVSWYQQTPGQGLQFLFEYFSETQRNKGNFPGRFSGRQFSNSRSEMNVSTLELGDSALYLCASSFRGVRETQYFGPGTRLLVL.

The chain couples TRBV5-1 to TRBJ1-1; TRBD1 aligns across 8 bases. This CDR3 has 16 residues. Germline CDR1 and CDR2: SGHRS and YFSETQ. Trimming removed 4 bases from V and 5 bases from J; junction bases left unmatched: 13. Here the CDR3 DNA reads TGCGCCAGCAGCAAGGATCCCCAGGGGGCGCGGACTGAAGCTTTCTTT. Translation gives CASSKDPQGARTEAFF.

This chain uses TRBV6-5 with TRBJ2-6; TRBD2 matches at 7 bases. There are 15 residues in the CDR3. Trimming cost V 5 bases and J 3 bases; bases outside gene matches: 4. Germline V gives CDR1 MNHEY, CDR2 SVGAGI. CDR3 sequence (DNA): TGTGCCAGCAGTCAACCTAGCGGTGGGGCCAACGTCCTGACTTTC. It codes for CASSQPSGGANVLTF.

This chain connects TRBV9 to TRBJ2-7, with TRBD2 as a possible D gene (6 bases). Looked up from germline, CDR1 is SGDLS and CDR2 is YYNGEE. The CDR3 contains 14 residues. V gave up 1 base and J gave up 1 base, with 9 bases separating them. The CDR3 DNA follows: TGTGCCAGCAGCGTATATAGCGGTTCCTACGAGCAGTACTTC. Its translation: CASSVYSGSYEQYF.

V and J are TRBV4-2 and TRBJ1-5; weak D call: TRBD1 (5 bases). The CDR3 loop spans 18 amino acids. Looked up from germline, CDR1 is LGHNA and CDR2 is YNFKEQ. V dropped 4 bases and J dropped 0 bases, with 19 bases sitting between them. For the CDR3, the DNA is TGTGCCAGCAGCCCGTGGGTGGGGGGTGCTTATAGCAATCAGCCCCAGCATTTT. The encoded protein is CASSPWVGGAYSNQPQHF.

This clone showed up just once. The chain employs TRBV5-4 and TRBJ2-7, with 7 positions matching TRBD1. This CDR3 has 13 amino acids. V shed 6 bases, J shed 6 bases, and the junction held 9 bases outside the gene matches. The germline V gene has CDR1 SGHNT and CDR2 YYREEE (reference sequence). The chain's CDR3 is CASTQLQGSEQYF. DNA of the CDR3: TGTGCCAGCACCCAGCTACAGGGGAGCGAGCAGTACTTC.

The J gene is TRBJ1-1, the V gene TRBV18; TRBD1 agrees at 7 bases. CDR3 length: 17 residues. The trim removed 6 bases at V and 2 bases at J, leaving 15 bases unmatched. Germline lookup yields CDR1 KGHSH and CDR2 LQKENI. This chain's CDR3 is CASSLRTGVARNTEAFF. DNA of the CDR3: TGTGCCAGCTCCCTAAGGACAGGAGTCGCCCGTAACACTGAAGCTTTCTTT. Filled out from reference TRBV18 and TRBJ1-1, the complete variable domain reads NAGVMQNPRHLVRRRGQEARLRCSPMKGHSHVYWYRQLPEEGLKFMVYLQKENIIDESGMPKERFSAEFPKEGPSILRIQQVVRGDSAAYFCASSLRTGVARNTEAFFGQGTRLTVV.

The V gene is TRBV5-5, the J gene TRBJ2-7; 8 nucleotides agree with TRBD1. Trimming removed 3 bases from V and 6 bases from J; junction bases left unmatched: 8. Germline V CDR1 and CDR2: SGHKS, YYEKEE (reference sequence). The CDR3 covers 14 residues. The CDR3 sequence: CASSWGQGAAEQYF. CDR3 sequence (DNA): TGTGCCAGCAGCTGGGGGCAGGGGGCGGCCGAGCAGTACTTC.